What follows describes a single T cell receptor beta chain. This sample was taken from a study of blood T cell repertoires in COVID-19. Study at large: The United States, Italy and Spain were the sources of the acute and convalescent COVID-19 samples. The analysed material was cDNA or gDNA that came from T cells, B-cell-depleted T cells, or PBMCs.

Germline V lookup: CDR1 SGHRS, CDR2 YFSETQ. Trimming shortened V by 1 base and J by 0 bases, and 14 bases separated the two germline ends. The CDR3 has 17 amino acids. Measured with immunoSEQ multiplex PCR; TCRdb has only the in-frame clones, and not every one. The repertoire includes 200,000 to 250,000 clones, less than 90% of them detected once, and just under 20% sits in the top ten. The chain carries TRBV5-1 and TRBJ2-1; D is perhaps TRBD2 (6 bases). What was sequenced was peripheral blood. This receptor was identified in a man aged 30 to 39 with active or convalescent COVID-19. CDR3 bases: TGCGCCAGCAGCTTGAGTAGCGGAAGGAGCTCCTACAATGAGCAGTTCTTC. The encoded protein is CASSLSSGRSSYNEQFF.